This T cell receptor (beta chain) was sequenced during a study of T-cell memory formation after mild COVID-19. Overall study findings and caveats: Among contracting clones, CD4+ were mainly CM/EM and CD8+ enriched in EMRA. That cross-reactive memory joined was suggested by some responding clones appearing in pre-infection memory. Whether day 37 second-wave clones are SARS-CoV-2-specific was not confirmed.

This clonotype was seen a handful of times. The antigen remains unidentified. One entry per CDR3 protein results from TCRdb running MiXCR on the 5' RACE reads. The sample holds approximately 560,000 distinct CDR3 sequences, around 16% seen once. The sequence derives from an adult woman who had mild COVID-19 (a few samples of this study predate the infection). Cell type and time point are not known. What was sequenced was PBMCs or a T cell subset sorted from them (not recorded which).

The CDR3 coding sequence is TGTGCCAGCAGCTTATCCGGGACAGGGGGGCCAGAGACCCAGTACTTC. Its protein is CASSLSGTGGPETQYF. V usage is TRBV21-1 and J usage is TRBJ2-5; the DNA was not compared with TRBD1, the D call given in the table. TRBV21-1 is noted as a pseudogene. The CDR3 contains 16 residues.